This T cell receptor beta chain was sequenced for a study of blood T cell repertoires in COVID-19. Study-level information: Italy, Spain and the United States were the sources of the convalescent and acute COVID-19 samples.

Produced via immunoSEQ multiplex PCR; TCRdb's table is partial and in-frame only. This table has 200,000 to 250,000 clones, about 83% appearing once. The junction had 11 bases not matched to a gene; V was cut back by 1 base and J by 6 bases. This CDR3 has 16 residues. Germline V gene sequence: CDR1 SGHRS, CDR2 YFSETQ. Recruits, aged about 18 to 100 years, lived in 25 or so US areas. The study counted Cohort 3 donors as recovered given two negative PCRs, clearance, or symptom resolution. Sample: PBMCs or T cells enriched from blood (not recorded which). The rearrangement uses TRBV5-1 and TRBJ1-2, with TRBD1 identical over 8 bases. This TCR was recovered from a woman aged 45-59 years who had recovered from COVID-19. CDR3 loop: CASSLLGQVENNGYTF. DNA for the CDR3: TGCGCCAGCAGCTTGTTGGGACAGGTGGAGAATAATGGCTACACCTTC.